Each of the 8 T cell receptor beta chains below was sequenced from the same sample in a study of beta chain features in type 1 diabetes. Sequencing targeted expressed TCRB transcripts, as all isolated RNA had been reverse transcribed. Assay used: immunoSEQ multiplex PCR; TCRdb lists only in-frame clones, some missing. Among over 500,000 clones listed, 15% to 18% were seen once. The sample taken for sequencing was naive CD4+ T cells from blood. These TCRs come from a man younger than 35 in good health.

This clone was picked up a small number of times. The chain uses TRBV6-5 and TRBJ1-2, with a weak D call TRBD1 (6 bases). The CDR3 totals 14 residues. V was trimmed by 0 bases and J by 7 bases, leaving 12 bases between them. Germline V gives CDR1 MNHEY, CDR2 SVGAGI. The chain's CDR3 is CASSYSYREGGYTF. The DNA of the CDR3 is TGTGCCAGCAGTTACTCGTACAGGGAGGGTGGCTACACCTTC.

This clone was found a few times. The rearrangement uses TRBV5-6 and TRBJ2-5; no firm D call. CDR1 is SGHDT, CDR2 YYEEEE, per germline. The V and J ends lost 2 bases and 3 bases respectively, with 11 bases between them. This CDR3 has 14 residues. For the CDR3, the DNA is TGTGCCAGCAGCTTCCTGACATTTAAAGAGACCCAGTACTTC. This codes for CASSFLTFKETQYF.

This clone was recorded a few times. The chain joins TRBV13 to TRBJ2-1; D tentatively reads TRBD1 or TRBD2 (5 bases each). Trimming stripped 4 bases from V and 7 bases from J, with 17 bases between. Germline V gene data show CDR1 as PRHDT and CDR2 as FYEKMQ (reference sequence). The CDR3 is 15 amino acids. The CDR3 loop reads CASSYRDGVKNEQFF. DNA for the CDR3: TGTGCCAGCAGCTACCGGGACGGGGTTAAGAATGAGCAGTTCTTC.

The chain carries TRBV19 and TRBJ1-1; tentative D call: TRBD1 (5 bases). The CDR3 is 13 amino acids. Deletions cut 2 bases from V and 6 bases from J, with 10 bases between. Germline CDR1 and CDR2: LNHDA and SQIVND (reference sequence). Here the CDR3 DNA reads TGTGCCAGTAGTATAAGTGGGGGATCTGAAGCTTTCTTT. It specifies CASSISGGSEAFF.

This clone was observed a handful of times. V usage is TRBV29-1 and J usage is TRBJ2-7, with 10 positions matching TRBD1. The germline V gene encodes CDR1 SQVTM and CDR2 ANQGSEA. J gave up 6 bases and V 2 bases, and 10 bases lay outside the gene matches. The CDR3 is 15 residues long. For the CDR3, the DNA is TGCAGCGTTGAACGGGACAGGGGCCCCTCGGGCGAGCAGTACTTC. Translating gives CSVERDRGPSGEQYF.

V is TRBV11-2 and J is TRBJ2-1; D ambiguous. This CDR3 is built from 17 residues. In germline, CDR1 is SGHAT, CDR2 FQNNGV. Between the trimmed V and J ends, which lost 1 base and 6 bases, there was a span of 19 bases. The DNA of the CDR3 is TGTGCCAGCAGCTTAGCTGGTGGGCAATCAGGTGCCAATGAGCAGTTCTTC. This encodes CASSLAGGQSGANEQFF.

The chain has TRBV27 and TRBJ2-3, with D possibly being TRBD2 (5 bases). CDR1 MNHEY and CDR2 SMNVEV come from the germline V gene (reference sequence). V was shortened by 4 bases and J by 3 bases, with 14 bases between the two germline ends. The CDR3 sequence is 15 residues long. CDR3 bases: TGTGCCAGCAGTTCCCCGGGGAAGGGAACAGATACGCAGTATTTT. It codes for CASSSPGKGTDTQYF.

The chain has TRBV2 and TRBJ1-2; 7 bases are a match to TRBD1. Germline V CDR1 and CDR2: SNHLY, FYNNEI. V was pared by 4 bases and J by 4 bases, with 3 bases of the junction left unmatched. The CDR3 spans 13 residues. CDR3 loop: CASSVDRAYGYTF. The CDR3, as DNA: TGTGCCAGCAGTGTTGACAGGGCCTATGGCTACACCTTC.